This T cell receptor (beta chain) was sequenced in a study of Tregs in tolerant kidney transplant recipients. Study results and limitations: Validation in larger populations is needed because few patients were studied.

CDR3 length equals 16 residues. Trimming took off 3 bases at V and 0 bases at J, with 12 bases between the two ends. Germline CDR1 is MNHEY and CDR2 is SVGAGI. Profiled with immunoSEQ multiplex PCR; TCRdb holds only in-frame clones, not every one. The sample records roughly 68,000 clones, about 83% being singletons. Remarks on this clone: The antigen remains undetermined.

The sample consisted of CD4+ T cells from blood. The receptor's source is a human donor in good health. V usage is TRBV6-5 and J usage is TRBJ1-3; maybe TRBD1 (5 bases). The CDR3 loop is CASSYSQASSGNTIYF. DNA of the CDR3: TGTGCCAGCAGTTATTCACAGGCGAGCTCTGGAAACACCATATATTTT.